Sequencing of this T cell receptor beta chain was carried out in a study of T cells in Graves' hyperthyroidism and ophthalmopathy (dated by TCRdb to about 2019). Looking at the study overall: Peripheral blood samples were taken at the time of initial diagnosis, prior to any treatment. A discovery cohort of around 98 patients, 43 with Graves' ophthalmopathy and approximately 57 with stable Graves' hyperthyroidism, was used to find distinguishing TCR V-J signatures. Prospective prediction of ophthalmopathy was tested in an independent validation cohort of approximately 18 hyperthyroidism patients and 17 patients who later progressed to ophthalmopathy. The 95 to 100 discovery patients were randomly divided into training and test sets at a 7:3 ratio. Thyroid tissue and blood T-cell repertoires from more than 5 Graves' hyperthyroidism patients were also compared in the study. Following sampling, methimazole starting at 30 mg daily was given to hyperthyroidism patients, and high-dose intravenous methylprednisolone was given to ophthalmopathy patients. The paper describes TCR Vbeta CDR3 sequencing of about 140 peripheral blood samples, made up of some 40 ophthalmopathy patients, more than 70 hyperthyroidism patients and some 17 progressor patients. Here is what the overall study found, with its caveats: A 13 V-J signature model separated ophthalmopathy from stable hyperthyroidism, with 87.88% sensitivity and around 84% specificity in cross-validation and 80%/75% in testing. Most expanded thyroid clonotypes (frequency above 0.001) were also detected in blood, a finding suggesting that blood repertoires may reflect thyroid immune responses. In validation, progression to ophthalmopathy was predicted by the model with more than 65% sensitivity and 72.22% specificity, a median of approximately 6.5 months before onset. Sample size was not statistically predetermined, and blinding of investigators to group allocation was not performed.

This clonotype was detected many times. Which antigen it targets is not known. Per-nucleotide qualities are absent, and no much larger clonotype sits a single base away. CDR1 DFQATT and CDR2 SNEGSKA were looked up in the germline V gene (reference sequence). Between the V and J ends, shortened by 3 bases and 6 bases respectively, the junction contains 9 bases. The CDR3 runs 12 residues from the cysteine to the phenylalanine. The sequence is cut down to CDR3 DNA, 36 bases in frame from base 1. Graves' hyperthyroidism was defined as stable when no progression to ophthalmopathy occurred over 18 months of follow-up. Hyperthyroidism patients were aged 18 to 65 years and newly diagnosed, with disease duration of less than 2 months. Any patient with an uncontrolled infection, another autoimmune disease, pregnancy or lactation was excluded. Diagnoses were based on clinical symptoms, serum thyroxine and TRAb, thyroid ultrasound and orbital computed tomography. Ficoll-Paque density gradient centrifugation was used to isolate PBMCs from 10 ml of fresh peripheral blood. Total RNA was extracted using Trizol reagent, and RNA quality was assessed on an Agilent 2100 Bioanalyzer.

TCR beta CDR3 regions were amplified from RNA transcripts. The first round of RT-PCR for the TCR CDR3 was performed with the HTBI primer set and the Qiagen OneStep RT-PCR kit. A second multiplex PCR round built the libraries, followed by size selection and purification. Sequencing of the libraries was done on an Illumina HiSeq2000 using paired-end 100 bp reads. The paper's processing steps were these. SOAPnuke was used to process the raw data, removing reads that contained adapters or uncalled bases, had a mean Phred below 15, or lacked an exact match to the constant primer or identifier. COPE v1.2.5 was used to merge high-quality paired reads, and clonotypes were defined as unique nucleotide sequences. MiTCR v1.1 was used to align the clonotypes against IMGT TRBV, TRBD and TRBJ reference segments. The analysis was restricted to V-J combinations with a frequency above 0.0001, which together covered 99.2% of the repertoires. The TCS score was defined as the ratio of F50 (clonal expansion) to E x V (chaos), calculated using BLOSUM62-based TCRdist between CDR3 peptides within each V-J. Welch's t-statistics and random forest reduced roughly 540 V-J features to roughly 13, which were used in a naive Bayes classifier (R e1071). The raw public data were reprocessed by TCRdb itself: fastp quality trimming at Q25, MiXCR clonotype calling, in-frame beta chains only. When rows share a CDR3 protein, they turn into one entry using the most common DNA and genes. The V and J calls were determined by TCRdb, not by the authors. Counted in this sample were fewer than 400,000 distinct CDR3 sequences; 16% of them appeared once. Together, the top ten hold around 34% of the sample.

The TCR originated in a man in his thirties or forties with Graves' hyperthyroidism. The specimen was blood. Rearrangement joined TRBV20-1 to TRBJ2-1; the D gene lacks a confident call. Read as DNA, the sequence is TGCAGTGCTAGGGCAATTGGCAATGAGCAGTTCTTC. It specifies CSARAIGNEQFF.